A single sample is the source of the 9 T cell receptor beta chains below, sequenced in a study of T cells expressing NK-cell markers. TCRdb reworked the 5' RACE reads into one entry per CDR3 protein, no DNA. Its clone listing holds approximately 150,000 distinct CDR3 sequences. Specimen: blood T cells: a sorted CD56 or NKG2C T cell subset, CD4+ or CD8+ T cells, or bulk PBMC T cells (not recorded which). The origin of the receptors is a man between 18 and 35 years old in good health.

The J gene is TRBJ1-2, the V gene TRBV9. CDR3 size: 12 residues. Germline CDR1 SGDLS, CDR2 YYNGEE. The CDR3 reads CASSAGRYGYTF.

The chain carries TRBV24-1 and TRBJ1-1. The germline gives CDR1 KGHDR, CDR2 SFDVKD. The CDR3 sequence is 14 residues long. The CDR3 sequence: CATSDSAGSAEAFF.

The gene calls are TRBV7-9 and TRBJ2-3; the TCRdb D gene call, TRBD1, has no DNA to confirm it. Germline V gene lookup returns CDR1 SEHNR and CDR2 FQNEAQ (reference sequence). The CDR3 runs to 15 residues. This CDR3 is CASSLNPVITDTQYF.

V and J are TRBV18 and TRBJ2-7; TCRdb names TRBD2, which stays unverified in the absence of DNA. The CDR3 loop spans 15 amino acids. Germline V gene lookup returns CDR1 KGHSH and CDR2 LQKENI. The CDR3 is CASSPVLPPGYEQYF.

The chain couples TRBV12-3 or TRBV12-4 to TRBJ2-5. The CDR3 loop spans 13 amino acids. The CDR3 region is CASRNGQKETQYF.

The chain couples TRBV11-2 to TRBJ2-2; TCRdb's assignment of TRBD1 cannot be checked, as there is no DNA. From germline, CDR1 is SGHAT and CDR2 FQNNGV. CDR3 size: 16 residues. The CDR3: CASSPWTGGGTGELFF.

The chain recombines TRBV28 with TRBJ1-1. This CDR3 has 16 residues. The germline gives CDR1 MDHEN, CDR2 SYDVKM. Here the CDR3 reads CASSLQALRGWSEAFF.

The chain recombines TRBV24-1 with TRBJ2-1; with no DNA, the TCRdb D assignment of TRBD2 cannot be verified. CDR1 is KGHDR, CDR2 SFDVKD, per germline. The CDR3 loop spans 14 amino acids. The CDR3: CATSDPKTSFEQFF.

V usage is TRBV4-1 and J usage is TRBJ1-2; there is no DNA to check the TCRdb D call of TRBD1. Germline CDR1 is MGHRA and CDR2 is YSYEKL. CDR3 length: 14 amino acids. CDR3 loop: CASTVGQGAYGYTF.